This T cell receptor (beta chain) was documented in a study of T cells in Graves' hyperthyroidism and ophthalmopathy. This clonotype has just a few counts. A much larger clone sits a single nucleotide away, making a read error possible. In germline, CDR1 is SGHTA, CDR2 FQGNSA. The CDR3 loop spans 12 amino acids. The CDR3 regions of TCR beta were amplified from RNA transcripts. The HTBI primer set drove a first-round RT-PCR of the TCR CDR3. TCRdb reprocessed the multiplex PCR reads with MiXCR, giving one entry per CDR3 protein. The sample has approximately 600,000 distinct CDR3 sequences; 20% are singletons. A patient was excluded if there was uncontrolled infection, other autoimmune disease, pregnancy or lactation.

The V gene is TRBV7-2, the J gene TRBJ1-1; D gene unclear. This clonotype originated in a man aged 30 to 39 with Graves' ophthalmopathy. Sequencing used blood. This chain's CDR3 is CASSLGETEASF. The CDR3 coding sequence is TGTGCCAGCAGCTTAGGAGAGACTGAAGCTTCCTTT. The complete variable domain, with remaining parts taken from reference TRBV7-2 and TRBJ1-1, reads GAGVSQSPSNKVTEKGKDVELRCDPISGHTALYWYRQSLGQGLEFLIYFQGNSAPDKSGLPSDRFSAERTGGSVSTLTIQRTQQEDSAVYLCASSLGETEASFGQGTRLTVV.